These 5 T cell receptor beta chains came from one sample sequenced in a study of shared clonotypes between healthy human individuals. Only in-frame clones appear in the TCRdb table, and some are missing; sequencing was by immunoSEQ multiplex PCR. This sample has roughly 2 million clones, with 85% to 95% found just once. The sample consisted of naive CD4+ T cells sorted from blood. The subset: CD45RA+ positively selected. The receptors were sampled from a man aged 18 to 29 in good health.

The rearrangement uses TRBV7-2 and TRBJ2-5, with D perhaps matching TRBD1 (6 bases). CDR1 and CDR2 (germline): SGHTA, FQGNSA. The CDR3 is made up of 16 amino acids. V lost 6 bases to trimming and J lost 5 bases, with 22 bases between them. CDR3 bases: TGTGCCAGCAGTCTCAACGGACAGAGCAATCAGGAGACCCAGTACTTC. Protein: CASSLNGQSNQETQYF.

The chain couples TRBV6-5 to TRBJ2-7; 10 bases agree with TRBD2. The germline CDR1 and CDR2 sequences are MNHEY and SVGAGI. This CDR3 region has 15 residues. Germline trimming cut 6 bases from V and 2 bases from J; bases unmatched to any gene: 7. The CDR3 nucleotides are TGTGCCAGCAGCCAGAGCGGGGGGGGCCCCTACGAGCAGTACTTC. Encoded protein: CASSQSGGGPYEQYF.

V and J are TRBV6-5 and TRBJ2-7, with TRBD1 matching 7 bases. V shed 6 bases and J 3 bases; nucleotides not matched to a gene: 8. The CDR3 has 14 residues. Germline-derived CDR1 and CDR2 are MNHEY and SVGAGI. The CDR3 here is CASSLQRDSYEQYF. DNA of the CDR3: TGTGCCAGCAGCCTCCAACGGGACAGCTACGAGCAGTACTTC.

The chain combines TRBV7-9 with TRBJ1-4; a possible D gene is TRBD1 (6 bases). V lost 5 bases and J 7 bases, leaving 17 bases between the germline ends. There are 15 residues in the CDR3. Germline-derived CDR1 and CDR2 are SEHNR and FQNEAQ (reference sequence). Here the CDR3 DNA reads TGTGCCAGCAGCGCCAGACAGGCCCTTGGTGAAAAACTGTTTTTT. Its translation is CASSARQALGEKLFF.

V gene TRBV19 combines with J gene TRBJ1-5; no clear D. Trimming shortened V by 6 bases and J by 0 bases, and 12 bases separated the two germline ends. Germline V lookup: CDR1 LNHDA, CDR2 SQIVND (reference sequence). The CDR3 is 15 residues long. The CDR3 here is CASRTADYSNQPQHF. Here the CDR3 DNA reads TGTGCCAGTAGAACTGCAGACTATAGCAATCAGCCCCAGCATTTT.